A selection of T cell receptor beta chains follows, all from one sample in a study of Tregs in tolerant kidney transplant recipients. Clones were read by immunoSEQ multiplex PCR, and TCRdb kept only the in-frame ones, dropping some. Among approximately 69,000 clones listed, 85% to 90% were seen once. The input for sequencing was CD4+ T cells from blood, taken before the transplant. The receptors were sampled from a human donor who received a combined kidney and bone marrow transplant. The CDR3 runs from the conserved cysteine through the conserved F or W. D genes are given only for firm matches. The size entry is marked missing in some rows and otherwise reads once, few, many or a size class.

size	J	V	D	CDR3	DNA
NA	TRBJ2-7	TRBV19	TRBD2	CASSITSGSYEQYF	TGTGCCAGTAGTATAACTAGCGGGAGCTACGAGCAGTACTTC
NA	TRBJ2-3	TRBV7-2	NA	CASSLGAGTQYF	TGTGCCAGCAGCTTAGGAGCGGGCACGCAGTATTTT
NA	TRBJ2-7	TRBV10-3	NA	CAAGVHSYEQYF	TGTGCCGCAGGGGTCCACTCCTACGAGCAGTACTTC
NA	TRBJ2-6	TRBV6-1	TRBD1	CASSVGTGPSGANVLTF	TGTGCCAGCAGTGTAGGGACAGGGCCCTCTGGGGCCAACGTCCTGACTTTC
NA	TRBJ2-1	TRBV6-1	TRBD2	CASSEGGWTYNEQFF	TGTGCCAGCAGTGAGGGGGGGTGGACCTACAATGAGCAGTTCTTC
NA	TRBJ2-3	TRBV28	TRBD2	CASGLADHINTQYF	TGTGCCAGCGGGCTAGCGGATCACATAAATACGCAGTATTTT
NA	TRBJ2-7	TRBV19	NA	CASSIGRDLYEQYF	TGTGCCAGTAGTATTGGCAGGGATCTCTACGAGCAGTACTTC
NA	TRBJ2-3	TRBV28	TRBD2	CASNPDGRESTDTQYF	TGTGCCAGCAACCCTGACGGGCGGGAGTCAACAGATACGCAGTATTTT
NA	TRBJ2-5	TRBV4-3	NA	CASSRDQGETQYF	TGCGCCAGCAGCCGGGACCAGGGGGAGACCCAGTACTTC
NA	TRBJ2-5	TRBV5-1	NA	CASSLGGYQETQYF	TGCGCCAGCAGCTTGGGGGGCTACCAAGAGACCCAGTACTTC
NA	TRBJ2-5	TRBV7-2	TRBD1	CASSQIGGWGQGAETQYF	TGTGCCAGCAGCCAAATTGGTGGGTGGGGACAGGGAGCGGAGACCCAGTACTTC
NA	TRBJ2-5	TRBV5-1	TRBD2	CASSPGTSRFQETQYF	TGCGCCAGCAGCCCGGGGACTAGTAGATTCCAAGAGACCCAGTACTTC
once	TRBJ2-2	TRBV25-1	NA	CASSESGLGRGGELFF	TGTGCCAGCAGTGAATCGGGCCTCGGAAGGGGCGGGGAGCTGTTTTTT
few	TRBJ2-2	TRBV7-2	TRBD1	CASSLPPGGTGELFF	TGTGCCAGCAGCTTACCCCCAGGGGGCACCGGGGAGCTGTTTTTT
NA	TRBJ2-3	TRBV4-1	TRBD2	CASSLKMGTSGTDTQYF	TGCGCCAGCAGCCTAAAGATGGGGACTAGCGGGACTGATACGCAGTATTTT
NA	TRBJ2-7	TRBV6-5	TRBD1	CASSYSGTGGDEQYF	TGTGCCAGCAGTTACTCGGGGACAGGGGGTGACGAGCAGTACTTC
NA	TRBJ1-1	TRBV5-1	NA	CASSLSVPSNTEAFF	TGCGCCAGCAGCTTGTCGGTTCCGAGCAACACTGAAGCTTTCTTT
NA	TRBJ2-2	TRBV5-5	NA	CASSLILGGQKNTGELFF	TGTGCCAGCAGCTTGATCTTGGGGGGACAGAAGAACACCGGGGAGCTGTTTTTT
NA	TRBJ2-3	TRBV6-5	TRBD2	CASTMTSEDTQYF	TGTGCCAGCACCATGACTAGCGAAGATACGCAGTATTTT
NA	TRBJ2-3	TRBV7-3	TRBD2	CASSLGASGGTDTQYF	TGTGCCAGCAGCTTAGGGGCTAGCGGGGGCACAGATACGCAGTATTTT
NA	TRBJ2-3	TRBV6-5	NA	CASSYSPGETDTQYF	TGTGCCAGCAGTTACTCTCCAGGGGAGACAGATACGCAGTATTTT
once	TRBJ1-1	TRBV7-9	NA	CASNTLNTEAFF	TGTGCCAGCAACACGCTGAACACTGAAGCTTTCTTT
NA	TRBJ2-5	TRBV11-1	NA	CASSPRDLGVRETQYF	TGTGCCAGCAGCCCCCGGGACTTAGGAGTGAGGGAGACCCAGTACTTC
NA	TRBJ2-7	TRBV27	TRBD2	CASSFFSSGRAYEQYF	TGTGCCAGCAGTTTCTTTTCGAGCGGGAGGGCCTACGAGCAGTACTTC
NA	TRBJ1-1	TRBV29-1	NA	CSVDGNTEAFF	TGCAGCGTTGACGGGAACACTGAAGCTTTCTTT
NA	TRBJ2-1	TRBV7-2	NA	CASSLTFGEQFF	NA
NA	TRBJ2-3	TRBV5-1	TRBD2	CASSLGVAGVGTDTQYF	TGCGCCAGCAGCTTGGGGGTAGCGGGAGTAGGCACAGATACGCAGTATTTT
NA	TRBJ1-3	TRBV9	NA	CASSVGIGGRAGNTIYF	TGTGCCAGCAGCGTAGGAATTGGAGGGAGAGCTGGAAACACCATATATTTT
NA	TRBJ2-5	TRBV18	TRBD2	CASSPTVAGVETQYF	TGTGCCAGCTCACCGACCGTAGCGGGAGTGGAGACCCAGTACTTC
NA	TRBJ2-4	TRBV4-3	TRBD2	CASSQERTSGRPNIQYF	TGCGCCAGCAGCCAAGAAAGGACTAGCGGGAGACCCAACATTCAGTACTTC
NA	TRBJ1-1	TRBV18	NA	CASSPTEVGAFGTEAFF	TGTGCCAGCTCACCCACCGAGGTGGGGGCCTTTGGAACTGAAGCTTTCTTT
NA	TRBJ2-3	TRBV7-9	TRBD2	CASSPGLAGTTDTQYF	TGTGCCAGCAGCCCCGGACTAGCGGGAACGACAGATACGCAGTATTTT
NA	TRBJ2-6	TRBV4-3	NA	CASSLSRPQTSGANVLTF	TGCGCCAGCAGCCTCTCCAGGCCACAGACCTCTGGGGCCAACGTCCTGACTTTC
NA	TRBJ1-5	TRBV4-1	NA	CASSQDTRNQPQHF	TGCGCCAGCAGCCAAGATACGAGAAATCAGCCCCAGCATTTT
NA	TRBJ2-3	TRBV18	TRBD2	CASLKLAGTDTQYF	TGTGCCAGCTTAAAACTAGCGGGGACAGATACGCAGTATTTT
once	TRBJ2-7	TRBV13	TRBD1	CASSFRQGAYEQYF	TGTGCCAGCAGCTTTCGACAGGGTGCCTACGAGCAGTACTTC
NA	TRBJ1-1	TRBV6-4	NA	CASRTGLNTEAFF	TGTGCCAGCAGAACAGGGCTGAACACTGAAGCTTTCTTT
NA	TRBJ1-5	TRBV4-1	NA	CASSQGSFGNQPQHF	TGCGCCAGCAGCCAAGGCAGTTTTGGCAATCAGCCCCAGCATTTT
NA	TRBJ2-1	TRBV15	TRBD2	CATSRDLLAGGGEQFF	TGTGCCACCAGCAGAGATCTACTAGCGGGAGGAGGTGAGCAGTTCTTC
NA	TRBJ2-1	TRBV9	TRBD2	CASSPFERGEWEQFF	TGTGCCAGCAGCCCCTTTGAGCGGGGCGAATGGGAGCAGTTCTTC